Presented here are 9 T cell receptor beta chains from one specimen sequenced in a study of blood T cell repertoires in COVID-19. Profiled with immunoSEQ multiplex PCR; TCRdb holds only in-frame clones, not every one. The data show tens of thousands of clones, roughly 83% seen once. The sample comprised peripheral blood. The receptors stem from a human donor in a cohort sampled during active COVID-19.

The chain employs TRBV29-1 and TRBJ2-4, with 8 bases that match TRBD1. V shed 7 bases and J 8 bases; nucleotides not matched to a gene: 10. This CDR3 has 13 amino acids. CDR1 and CDR2 (germline): SQVTM, ANQGSEA. Here the CDR3 reads CSARGDRGDIQYF. The CDR3 region has the DNA TGCAGCGCCCGCGGCGACAGGGGTGACATTCAGTACTTC. The full variable domain, its missing parts supplied by reference TRBV29-1 and TRBJ2-4, is SAVISQKPSRDICQRGTSLTIQCQVDSQVTMMFWYRQQPGQSLTLIATANQGSEATYESGFVIDKFPISRPNLTFSTLTVSNMSPEDSSIYLCSARGDRGDIQYFGAGTRLSVL.

This clone was observed a single time. The genes are TRBV29-1 and TRBJ1-2, with D uncertain. The CDR3 is made up of 14 amino acids. V was shortened by 8 bases and J by 7 bases, with 23 bases between the two germline ends. Germline CDR1 SQVTM, CDR2 ANQGSEA. CDR3 protein: CSLKDRGDLAGYTF. The DNA for the CDR3 is TGCAGCCTTAAAGATCGGGGAGACCTCGCTGGCTACACCTTC.

The CDR3 here is CASSGLVADTQYF. The DNA for the CDR3 is TGTGCCAGCTCCGGACTGGTGGCAGATACGCAGTATTTT. The chain employs TRBV2 and TRBJ2-3; TRBD2 is a possible D gene (5 bases). Per germline, CDR1 SNHLY and CDR2 FYNNEI. CDR3 length equals 13 residues. V gave up 8 bases and J gave up 4 bases, with 13 bases separating them.

The chain recombines TRBV6-5 with TRBJ1-4; D possibly corresponds to TRBD1 (6 bases). Trimming cost V 8 bases and J 2 bases, with 12 bases left between them. Germline V gene lookup returns CDR1 MNHEY and CDR2 SVGAGI. This CDR3 spans 14 amino acids. CDR3 sequence (DNA): TGTGCCAGCGCAATCGACAGGACTAATGAAAAACTGTTTTTT. It specifies CASAIDRTNEKLFF.

V is TRBV19 and J is TRBJ2-2; possibly TRBD2 for D (6 bases). This CDR3 is 19 amino acids long. The V gene's germline CDR1 is LNHDA and CDR2 SQIVND (reference sequence). Trimming cost V 0 bases and J 4 bases, with 21 bases left between them. DNA of the CDR3: TGTGCCAGTAGTATAGAGGTACGGAGGGGCAGGGAAGTCACCGGGGAGCTGTTTTTT. Protein: CASSIEVRRGREVTGELFF.

This chain links TRBV2 with TRBJ2-5, with D possibly TRBD1 on 7 matching bases. V was clipped by 1 base and J by 1 base, with 28 bases between them. From germline, CDR1 is SNHLY and CDR2 FYNNEI. This CDR3 region has 21 residues. The CDR3 nucleotides read TGTGCCAGCAGTGAAGTCCCCCTAAGGTTTCAGGGGGGACGGGCCCAAGAGACCCAGTACTTC. Translating gives CASSEVPLRFQGGRAQETQYF.

The CDR3 sequence: CASSYRGLTYNEQFF. The CDR3 region has the DNA TGTGCCAGTAGTTATCGGGGGTTGACCTACAATGAGCAGTTCTTC. The chain couples TRBV19 to TRBJ2-1, with D perhaps TRBD2 (6 bases). The CDR3 has 15 residues. V was clipped by 5 bases and J by 2 bases, with 13 bases between them. The germline CDR1 and CDR2 sequences are LNHDA and SQIVND (reference sequence).

The rearrangement uses TRBV19 and TRBJ2-2; a possible D gene is TRBD2 (5 bases). Looked up from germline, CDR1 is LNHDA and CDR2 is SQIVND (reference sequence). The CDR3 is made up of 15 amino acids. V lost 8 bases to trimming and J lost 1 base, with 14 bases between them. CDR3 coding DNA: TGTGCCAGTCGCCAATGGAGCGGGAACACCGGGGAGCTGTTTTTT. It is translated as CASRQWSGNTGELFF.

CDR3 coding DNA: TGTGCCAGCAGCTTAGCGCTGACAGGGGCCAACTATGGCTACACCTTC. It is translated as CASSLALTGANYGYTF. The V gene is TRBV7-2, the J gene TRBJ1-2, with 8 positions matching TRBD1. V was pared by 0 bases and J by 2 bases, with 5 bases of the junction left unmatched. The CDR3 contains 16 residues. In germline, CDR1 is SGHTA, CDR2 FQGNSA.